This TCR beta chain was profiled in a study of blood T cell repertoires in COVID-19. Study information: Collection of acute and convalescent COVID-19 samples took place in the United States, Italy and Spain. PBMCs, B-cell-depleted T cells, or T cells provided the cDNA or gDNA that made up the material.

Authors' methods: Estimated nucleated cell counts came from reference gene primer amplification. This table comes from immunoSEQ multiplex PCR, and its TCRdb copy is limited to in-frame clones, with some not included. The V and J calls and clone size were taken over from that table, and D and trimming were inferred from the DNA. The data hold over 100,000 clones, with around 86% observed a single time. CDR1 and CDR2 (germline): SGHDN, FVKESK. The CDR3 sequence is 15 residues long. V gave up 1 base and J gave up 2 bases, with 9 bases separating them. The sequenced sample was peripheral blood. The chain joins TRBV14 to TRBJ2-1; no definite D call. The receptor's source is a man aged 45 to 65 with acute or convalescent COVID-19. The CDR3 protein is CASSQVTHTYNEQFF. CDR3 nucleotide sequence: TGTGCCAGCAGCCAAGTCACTCATACCTACAATGAGCAGTTCTTC.